This T cell receptor (beta chain) was obtained from a study of cytomegalovirus exposure and HLA in healthy donors. Study summary: A previous analysis identified 117 million unique TCR beta sequences derived from roughly 190 million T cells.

Per the germline V gene, CDR1 is MNHEY and CDR2 is SMNVEV (reference sequence). The CDR3 contains 19 residues. V dropped 5 bases and J dropped 2 bases, with 22 bases sitting between them. Researchers ran the PCR with 60 Vbeta and 13 Jbeta primers. Sequenced by immunoSEQ multiplex PCR; TCRdb stores in-frame clones only, minus some. The data show approximately 90,000 clones, around 74% seen once. Findings and limits, study-wide: Cytomegalovirus-associated status was assigned to about 170 TCR beta chains. Association of a missense DCLRE1C variant with TCR beta V- and J-gene trimming was reported in a later analysis.

Points on this clone: Its target is not known.

The V call is TRBV27, the J call TRBJ1-6, with a possible D match to TRBD1 (6 bases). The sequence was collected from a boy between 10 and 17 years old in good health and CMV-seronegative. The sequenced sample was PBMCs. The CDR3 bases are TGTGCCAGCAGTGGAACACTACTCACGGGACACCCCTATAATTCACCCCTCCACTTT. Residues: CASSGTLLTGHPYNSPLHF.